The present entry profiles one T cell receptor beta chain with its context. Only one count was recorded for this clone. The antigen it recognizes is unknown. No base quality values were provided; no much bigger clone lies one nucleotide off. TCRbeta CDR3 regions were amplified from genomic DNA by means of the immunoSEQ Assay, a bias-controlled multiplex PCR. Turning to the authors' computational methods: The number of nucleated cells in each sample was estimated by amplification of reference gene primers within the assay. To quantify the absolute abundance of each unique TCRbeta CDR3 rearrangement, sequence reads were collapsed and filtered. For each sample, productive Simpson clonality was calculated as the square root of Simpson's diversity index over productive rearrangements. This immuneACCESS table, as held by TCRdb, lists in-frame sequences with V and J called but not all clones. Of the missing ones, under half trace to an unresolved V gene in checked studies; the others have no known cause. V, J and clone size are taken as reported in that table, and D and trimming were inferred from the DNA itself. The sample data list some 190,000 clones, and 84% of these were observed just once. Less than 20% of the sample is in the top ten clones.

Collaborating institutions collected whole blood in K2EDTA tubes following their own protocols. For TCRbeta analysis, collaborators shipped samples as frozen whole blood, isolated PBMCs, or DNA extracted from either of those sample types. The source of the sample is a study of blood T cell repertoires in COVID-19 (dated by TCRdb to the early 2020s). For the study in its entirety: Samples from collaborators originated in the United States, Italy and Spain and spanned both the acute and convalescent phases of COVID-19. The repertoires were released in a freely available public database intended as a resource for research on the immune response to SARS-CoV-2. The samples were drawn from two sources: the first 160 participants of the ongoing ImmuneRACE study, and fewer than 1,500 subjects contributed by 6 global collaborators. The dataset comprised deeply sampled blood TCRbeta repertoires from subjects exposed to, actively infected with, or recovered from COVID-19. The prospective study material was composed of cDNA or gDNA derived from T cells, B-cell-depleted T cells, or PBMCs. Nearly every sample came with metadata listing a de-identified subject ID, COVID-19 status, age in years and sex. HLA class I and class II types, where available, came from metadata supplied by the sample provider rather than from assay-based typing. What the work shows at the level of the full study, not this receptor alone: How much clinical and demographic metadata was included differed by source and by participant, and the metadata was provided uncurated.

V is reduced by 5 bases and J by 3 bases, leaving a spacing of 10 bases between them. The CDR3 holds 14 amino acids from the cysteine to the phenylalanine. The only DNA kept is the CDR3, 42 bases in frame from the first base. Taken from the germline V gene (reference sequence), the CDR1 and CDR2 loops are LNHDA and SQIVND. Material: peripheral blood. The clonotype was recovered from a human donor in a cohort sampled during active COVID-19. The rearrangement combines TRBV19 with TRBJ2-2; a tentative D match to TRBD2 spans 6 bases. The CDR3 here reads CASSSGVYTGELFF. The nucleotide sequence is TGTGCCAGTAGTTCGGGGGTCTACACCGGGGAGCTGTTTTTT.